A selection of T cell receptor beta chains follows, all from one sample in a study of blood T cells in healthy people across ages. TCRdb used MiXCR to reprocess the 5' RACE reads, holding one entry per CDR3 protein. Of some 1.1 million distinct CDR3 sequences in the sample, 30% to 40% were seen once. The material sequenced was blood. These receptors all stem from a man younger than 30 in good health. CDR3s include the opening cysteine and the closing phenylalanine or tryptophan. Each record gives: CDR3 DNA, CDR3 protein, V gene, clone size, D gene, J gene. The D gene is left open where the match is weak. Not every row has a clone size; where given, it reads once, few, many or a size class.

TGCAGTGCCCTGACTACCCCAACCTACGAGCAGTACTTC	CSALTTPTYEQYF	TRBV20-1	NA	NA	TRBJ2-7
TGTGCCAGCAGTCAAACAGGGGTGATCCCGCAAGAGACCCAGTACTTC	CASSQTGVIPQETQYF	TRBV6-2/TRBV6-3	once	TRBD1	TRBJ2-5
TGTGCCAGCAGTTTACCCAGGACGCCAGGCGGAGAGACCCAGTACTTC	CASSLPRTPGGETQYF	TRBV28	NA	NA	TRBJ2-5
TGTGCCAGCAGTCTCCCCGGGGAGCAAGAGACCCAGTACTTC	CASSLPGEQETQYF	TRBV7-9	NA	NA	TRBJ2-5
TGTGCCAGCAGTTACTCGAGCAGTGGCTACACCTTC	CASSYSSSGYTF	TRBV6-6	NA	NA	TRBJ1-2
TGTGCCAGCTCACCGGCAACAGGGGGCGGTGAGCAGTTCTTC	CASSPATGGGEQFF	TRBV18	few	TRBD1	TRBJ2-1
TGTGCCAGCAGTTACGGGCGGGGGCGTGATTTGGCTGAAGCTTTCTTT	CASSYGRGRDLAEAFF	TRBV6-5	NA	NA	TRBJ1-1
TGTGCCAGCAGCTTAGGGTCGACTAGCGAGCAGTACTTC	CASSLGSTSEQYF	TRBV7-9	NA	NA	TRBJ2-7
TGCAGTGCTACCGGGACAACTCAATATGGCTACACCTTC	CSATGTTQYGYTF	TRBV20-1	NA	NA	TRBJ1-2
TGCAGCGTAGAGGGACAGGGGTTCACAGATACGCAGTATTTT	CSVEGQGFTDTQYF	TRBV29-1	many	TRBD1	TRBJ2-3
TGTGCCAGCAGCTTGGTATCCTACACCGGGGAGCTGTTTTTT	CASSLVSYTGELFF	TRBV11-3	NA	NA	TRBJ2-2
TGTGCCAGCAGCCTGCGACAGGGGGATCGGCCCCAGCATTTT	CASSLRQGDRPQHF	TRBV7-2	NA	TRBD1	TRBJ1-5
TGTGCCAGCAGCCTAGATCGGGCGGGGGCCCAAATCCCTCCTTACAATGAGCAGTTCTTC	CASSLDRAGAQIPPYNEQFF	TRBV27	few	NA	TRBJ2-1